This T cell receptor beta chain was identified in a study of T cells expressing NK-cell markers. Study details: TCR beta repertoires came from sorted CD3+CD56+NKG2C+, CD3+CD56+NKG2C- and CD3+CD56-NKG2C+ T cells. Seven HCMV-seropositive donors and one seronegative donor made up the eight sequenced donors. Whole-study results and caveats: A few donors' CD3+CD56-NKG2C+ cells were dominated by the same clonotypes.

TCR beta cDNA was made by 5'RACE template switching with UMIs. TCRdb reworked the 5' RACE reads into one entry per CDR3 protein, no DNA. This sample carries about 260,000 distinct CDR3 sequences, with under 0.5% going to the ten biggest clones. The CDR3 sequence is 16 residues long. As concerns this clonotype: Its antigen is not known.

This sequence was found in a man younger than 30 in good health. This rearrangement joins TRBV12-2 to TRBJ1-5. TRBV12-2 is assigned pseudogene status. Sequenced: blood T cells: a sorted CD56 or NKG2C T cell subset, CD4+ or CD8+ T cells, or bulk PBMC T cells (not recorded which). The CDR3 loop is CASRLAATYSNQPQHF.